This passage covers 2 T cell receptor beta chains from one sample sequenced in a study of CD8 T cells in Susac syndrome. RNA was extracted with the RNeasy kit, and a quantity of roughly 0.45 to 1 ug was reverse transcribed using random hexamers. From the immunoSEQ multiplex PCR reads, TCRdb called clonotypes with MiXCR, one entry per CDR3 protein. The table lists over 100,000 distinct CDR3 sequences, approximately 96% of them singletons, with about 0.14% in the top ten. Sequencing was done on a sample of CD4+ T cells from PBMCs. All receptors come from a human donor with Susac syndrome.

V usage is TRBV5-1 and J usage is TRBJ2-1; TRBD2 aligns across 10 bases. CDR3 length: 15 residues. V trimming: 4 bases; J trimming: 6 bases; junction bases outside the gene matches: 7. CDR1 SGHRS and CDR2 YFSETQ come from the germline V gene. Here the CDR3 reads CASSPGLAVTNEQFF. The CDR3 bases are TGCGCCAGCAGCCCCGGACTAGCGGTAACCAATGAGCAGTTCTTC.

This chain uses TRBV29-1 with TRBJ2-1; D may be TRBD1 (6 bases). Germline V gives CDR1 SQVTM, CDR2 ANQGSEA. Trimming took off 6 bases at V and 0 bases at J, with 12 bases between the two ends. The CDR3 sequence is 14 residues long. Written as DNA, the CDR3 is TGCAGCGTGTCAGGGGATCGCTCCTACAATGAGCAGTTCTTC. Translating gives CSVSGDRSYNEQFF.